These 28 T cell receptor beta chains share one sample of origin, sequenced in a study of CD8 T cells in ankylosing spondylitis. TCRdb itself ran the 5' RACE reads through MiXCR, one entry per CDR3 protein. The table lists 200,000 to 250,000 distinct CDR3 sequences, about 26% of them singletons. Source material: blood, either unsorted or a sorted T cell fraction (not recorded which). All receptors come from a male donor with ankylosing spondylitis or in good health (not recorded which).

The chain is built from TRBV5-1 and TRBJ2-7; D gene unclear. Germline-derived CDR1 and CDR2 are SGHRS and YFSETQ. The CDR3 covers 14 residues. The V end lost 2 bases, the J end lost 0 bases, and 9 bases lay between the germline ends. The CDR3 bases are TGCGCCAGCAGCTTTACGGTTAGCTCCTACGAGCAGTACTTC. This codes for CASSFTVSSYEQYF.

This rearrangement joins TRBV7-3 to TRBJ2-1, with 9 nucleotides matching TRBD2. With V trimmed by 5 bases and J by 0 bases, 5 bases remained unmatched. CDR1 and CDR2 (germline): SGHTA, FQGTGA. This CDR3 is built from 16 residues. The CDR3 reads CASSLRLAVSYNEQFF. The CDR3 DNA reads TGTGCCAGCAGCCTCAGACTAGCGGTCTCCTACAATGAGCAGTTCTTC.

The chain recombines TRBV7-2 with TRBJ2-1, with D hard to call. CDR1 SGHTA and CDR2 FQGNSA come from the germline V gene. The CDR3 is 15 amino acids. The ends were cut back, 1 base at V and 5 bases at J, with 12 bases in the middle. The CDR3 region is CASSLGPARHNEQFF. The CDR3 DNA is TGTGCCAGCAGCTTAGGCCCAGCACGCCACAATGAGCAGTTCTTC.

With respect to this clonotype: This may arise from a read error, as a much more abundant clone is one base away. The chain couples TRBV6-1 to TRBJ2-4; a possible D gene is TRBD2 (5 bases). CDR1 is MNHNS, CDR2 SASEGT, per germline. CDR3 length equals 20 residues. The CDR3 protein is CAGSGETPNGRRLGKNIQYF. The CDR3 bases are TGTGCCGGCAGTGGGGAGACCCCGAACGGACGGAGATTGGGCAAAAACATTCAGTACTTC.

The chain is built from TRBV20-1 and TRBJ1-1; D might be TRBD1 (5 bases). CDR1 and CDR2 from the germline V gene are DFQATT and SNEGSKA (reference sequence). This CDR3 comprises 15 residues. V lost 0 bases and J 4 bases, leaving 15 bases between the germline ends. The CDR3 loop reads CSARDVRDRATEAFF. Written as DNA, the CDR3 is TGCAGTGCTAGAGATGTAAGGGACCGGGCCACTGAAGCTTTCTTT.

This clonotype has ten or more counts. The V call is TRBV5-1, the J call TRBJ2-1; D is unclear. V was pared by 5 bases and J by 3 bases, with 15 bases between. The CDR3 runs to 15 residues. Germline CDR1 SGHRS, CDR2 YFSETQ. Written as DNA, the CDR3 is TGCGCCAGCAGTCGTCCATACACACTCTACAATGAGCAGTTCTTC. As protein: CASSRPYTLYNEQFF.

The chain recombines TRBV12-3 or TRBV12-4 with TRBJ2-3; a weak D match, TRBD1 (5 bases). The germline V and J ends were trimmed by 4 bases and 5 bases, with 7 bases remaining between them. The CDR3 has 12 amino acids. Here the CDR3 DNA reads TGTGCCAGCAGTTCCGACAGAGATACGCAGTATTTT. Protein product: CASSSDRDTQYF.

This sequence joins TRBV29-1 and TRBJ2-5; TRBD2 aligns across 8 bases. The germline CDR1 and CDR2 sequences are SQVTM and ANQGSEA. The V gene end was trimmed by 0 bases and the J gene end by 4 bases; junction bases not matched to a gene: 7. CDR3 length: 15 amino acids. The DNA of the CDR3 is TGCAGCGTTGAAGAGCTAGCGAGCGGGAGAGAGACCCAGTACTTC. It encodes CSVEELASGRETQYF.

The chain joins TRBV10-3 to TRBJ2-7, with TRBD1 matching over 8 bases. The CDR3 spans 14 residues. The ends lost 6 bases at V and 1 base at J; junction bases unmatched: 5. Germline V lookup: CDR1 ENHRY, CDR2 SYGVKD. CDR3 loop: CAIRDGTGSYEQYF. Written as DNA, the CDR3 is TGTGCCATCAGGGACGGGACAGGATCCTACGAGCAGTACTTC.

Many counts were recorded for this clonotype. The chain combines TRBV20-1 with TRBJ2-6; 8 bases map to TRBD1. Trimming removed 4 bases from V and 0 bases from J; junction bases left unmatched: 5. This CDR3 region has 16 residues. Germline V gene sequence: CDR1 DFQATT, CDR2 SNEGSKA (reference sequence). CDR3 nucleotides: TGCAGTGCTACCGGGACAGGAAACTCTGGGGCCAACGTCCTGACTTTC. Encoded protein: CSATGTGNSGANVLTF.

This clonotype was counted ten times or more. The gene calls are TRBV12-3 or TRBV12-4 and TRBJ2-7; 7 bases agree with TRBD1. CDR3 size: 15 residues. V shed 5 bases, J shed 3 bases, and the junction held 10 bases outside the gene matches. The CDR3 here is CASSVTGIALYEQYF. CDR3 nucleotide sequence: TGTGCCAGCAGTGTGACAGGGATAGCACTCTACGAGCAGTACTTC.

This clonotype occurred a few times. The V and J genes are TRBV7-2 and TRBJ2-2; weak D call: TRBD1 (6 bases). CDR3 length equals 12 residues. Germline V gives CDR1 SGHTA, CDR2 FQGNSA. V lost 7 bases to trimming and J lost 6 bases, with 9 bases between them. This chain's CDR3 is CASNQGPGELFF. The CDR3, as DNA: TGTGCCAGCAACCAGGGGCCCGGGGAGCTGTTTTTT.

This clonotype has a count of ten or more. V gene TRBV7-2 combines with J gene TRBJ2-1; 7 nucleotides line up with TRBD2. The V gene end was trimmed by 0 bases and the J gene end by 7 bases; junction bases not matched to a gene: 12. CDR3 length equals 17 residues. CDR1 is SGHTA, CDR2 FQGNSA, per germline. The CDR3 DNA sequence: TGTGCCAGCAGCTTAGCGCTGCGGGAGAGGATAGTGAATGAGCAGTTCTTC. Translated: CASSLALRERIVNEQFF.

The CDR3 sequence is CASRRTSGSNYEQYF. The CDR3 bases are TGCGCCAGCAGGAGGACTAGCGGGAGCAACTACGAGCAGTACTTC. The chain uses TRBV10-2 and TRBJ2-7; 13 bases fit TRBD2. With V trimmed by 6 bases and J by 3 bases, 5 bases remained unmatched. In germline, CDR1 is WSHSY, CDR2 SAAADI. This CDR3 spans 15 amino acids.

The rearrangement links TRBV5-1 to TRBJ2-3, with no clear D. The CDR3 consists of 14 residues. Trimming shortened V by 0 bases and J by 5 bases, and 10 bases separated the two germline ends. Germline-derived CDR1 and CDR2 are SGHRS and YFSETQ. Written as DNA, the CDR3 is TGCGCCAGCAGCTTGGTGGATATGGAAGATACGCAGTATTTT. Protein product: CASSLVDMEDTQYF.

This clonotype has a count of ten or more. The chain links TRBV11-2 to TRBJ2-1, with D possibly being TRBD2 (6 bases). The CDR3 is made up of 15 amino acids. CDR1 and CDR2 (germline): SGHAT, FQNNGV. V was shortened by 5 bases and J by 4 bases, with 15 bases between the two germline ends. DNA of the CDR3: TGTGCCAGCAGCCTCCGAGTCGGGAGTTACAATGAGCAGTTCTTC. As protein: CASSLRVGSYNEQFF.

This clonotype was seen many times. The V and J genes are TRBV20-1 and TRBJ2-1; D could derive from TRBD1 or TRBD2 (5 bases each). Per germline, CDR1 DFQATT and CDR2 SNEGSKA (reference sequence). This CDR3 is 14 amino acids long. V lost 1 base, J lost 7 bases, and 14 bases lay in between. CDR3 in DNA: TGCAGTGCTAGAGGGAGTATCGGGACGAATGAGCAGTTCTTC. As protein: CSARGSIGTNEQFF.

The table lists this clonotype with many counts. This sequence joins TRBV5-1 and TRBJ2-5, with D uncertain. The germline V and J ends were trimmed by 4 bases and 1 base, with 5 bases remaining between them. CDR1 SGHRS and CDR2 YFSETQ come from the germline V gene. CDR3 length: 12 residues. The CDR3, as DNA: TGCGCCAGCAGCGTAAGCCAAGAGACCCAGTACTTC. Translated, it gives CASSVSQETQYF. Complete variable domain (other parts from reference TRBV5-1 and TRBJ2-5): KAGVTQTPRYLIKTRGQQVTLSCSPISGHRSVSWYQQTPGQGLQFLFEYFSETQRNKGNFPGRFSGRQFSNSRSEMNVSTLELGDSALYLCASSVSQETQYFGPGTRLLVL.

V usage is TRBV4-3 and J usage is TRBJ2-5, with D perhaps assigned TRBD1 or TRBD2 (5 bases each). Germline V gives CDR1 LGHNA, CDR2 YSLEER. This CDR3 has 15 residues. The V and J ends lost 0 bases and 7 bases respectively, with 15 bases between them. CDR3 nucleotide sequence: TGCGCCAGCAGCCAAGACCGAGCCGGGGCTGGGACCCAGTACTTC. Its protein is CASSQDRAGAGTQYF.

In this sample, this clonotype turned up many times. The rearrangement uses TRBV10-3 and TRBJ2-1; 10 bases match TRBD2. The CDR3 consists of 17 residues. V shed 0 bases, J shed 7 bases, and the junction held 9 bases outside the gene matches. CDR1 and CDR2 (germline): ENHRY, SYGVKD. The CDR3 sequence is CAISESSPSGSRNEQFF. The CDR3 nucleotides are TGTGCCATCAGTGAGTCGAGCCCTAGCGGGAGTAGGAATGAGCAGTTCTTC.

This clonotype was counted between two and nine times. V and J are TRBV20-1 and TRBJ1-4; D uncertain. Germline V CDR1 and CDR2: DFQATT, SNEGSKA (reference sequence). V was shortened by 5 bases and J by 0 bases, with 7 bases between the two germline ends. This CDR3 has 13 amino acids. In DNA, the CDR3 is TGCAGTGCTCTAAGCCCAACTAATGAAAAACTGTTTTTT. It yields the protein CSALSPTNEKLFF.

This clonotype was recorded many times. The chain links TRBV29-1 to TRBJ1-1, with D tentatively TRBD1 (6 bases). V lost 7 bases and J lost 0, with 12 bases in between. CDR1 and CDR2 (germline): SQVTM, ANQGSEA. There are 13 residues in the CDR3. The CDR3 loop is CSGSGHLNTEAFF. CDR3 sequence (DNA): TGCAGCGGCTCGGGACACCTGAACACTGAAGCTTTCTTT.

This clonotype was seen a few times. V usage is TRBV20-1 and J usage is TRBJ2-1, with TRBD2 matching over 7 bases. Trimming at V came to 6 bases and at J to 0 bases, leaving 8 bases not matched to a gene. The CDR3 consists of 15 residues. Germline V gene lookup returns CDR1 DFQATT and CDR2 SNEGSKA (reference sequence). CDR3: CSATSAQSSYNEQFF. The CDR3 region has the DNA TGCAGTGCAACTAGCGCCCAGTCCTCCTACAATGAGCAGTTCTTC.

This clonotype was observed many times. The CDR3 bases are TGTGCCAGCAGCAAAGGTGCGGTCCCCTTT. As protein: CASSKGAVPF. The chain joins TRBV21-1 to TRBJ1-1; TRBD1 reflects the table's D call only, with no check against the DNA. TRBV21-1 is flagged as a pseudogene. CDR3 length: 10 residues.

The V call is TRBV12-3 or TRBV12-4, the J call TRBJ2-3, with 7 positions matching TRBD1. This CDR3 region has 15 residues. The V gene end was trimmed by 6 bases and the J gene end by 2 bases; junction bases not matched to a gene: 8. CDR3 loop: CASSTRGSHTDTQYF. The DNA of the CDR3 is TGTGCCAGCAGCACCAGGGGGTCTCACACAGATACGCAGTATTTT.

This clonotype was seen ten or more times. The gene calls are TRBV6-2 or TRBV6-3 and TRBJ1-1; D gene uncertain. Deletions cut 2 bases from V and 5 bases from J, with 9 bases between. Germline lookup yields CDR1 MNHEY and CDR2 SVGEGT. This CDR3 is built from 13 residues. The CDR3, as DNA: TGTGCCAGCAGTTACGAAGGTTTAACTGAAGCTTTCTTT. Its protein is CASSYEGLTEAFF.

Ten or more counts support this clonotype. This sequence joins TRBV7-6 and TRBJ2-7, with unresolved D. Between the trimmed V and J ends, which lost 4 bases and 1 base, there was a span of 8 bases. Germline CDR1 and CDR2: SGHVS and FNYEAQ. The CDR3 has 13 amino acids. The CDR3 region has the DNA TGTGCCAGCAGCTCTAGAGGTTCCTACGAGCAGTACTTC. Its protein is CASSSRGSYEQYF.

This chain connects TRBV20-1 to TRBJ1-3; no reliable D call. The CDR3 covers 15 residues. Germline V gene lookup returns CDR1 DFQATT and CDR2 SNEGSKA (reference sequence). The V and J ends lost 3 bases and 2 bases respectively, with 14 bases between them. Here the CDR3 reads CSASVGRAAGNTIYF. The DNA of the CDR3 is TGCAGTGCTAGTGTAGGGAGGGCAGCTGGAAACACCATATATTTT.